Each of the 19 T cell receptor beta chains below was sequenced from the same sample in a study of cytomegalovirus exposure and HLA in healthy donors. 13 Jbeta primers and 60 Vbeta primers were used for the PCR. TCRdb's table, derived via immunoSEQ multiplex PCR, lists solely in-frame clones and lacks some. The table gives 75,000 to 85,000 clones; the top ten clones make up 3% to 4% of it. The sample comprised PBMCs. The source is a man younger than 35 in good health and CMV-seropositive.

CDR3 protein: CASSTIRDRPQHF. The DNA for the CDR3 is TGTGCCAGCAGTACAATCCGGGACAGGCCCCAGCATTTT. The chain couples TRBV28 to TRBJ1-5; 7 bases are shared with TRBD1. The V segment lost 5 bases and the J segment 9 bases; nucleotides outside the gene matches: 7. Germline-derived CDR1 and CDR2 are MDHEN and SYDVKM. The CDR3 totals 13 residues.

The CDR3 sequence: CASSVVSRGTGNTIYF. The CDR3 DNA follows: TGTGCCAGCAGCGTAGTATCCAGGGGGACTGGAAACACCATATATTTT. J is TRBJ1-3 and V is TRBV9, with 7 bases matching TRBD1. Unmatched junction bases numbered 5, after V lost 0 bases and J lost 2 bases. There are 16 residues in the CDR3. The V gene's germline CDR1 is SGDLS and CDR2 YYNGEE. Supplemented by reference TRBV9 and TRBJ1-3, the full variable domain reads DSGVTQTPKHLITATGQRVTLRCSPRSGDLSVYWYQQSLDQGLQFLIQYYNGEERAKGNILERFSAQQFPDLHSELNLSSLELGDSALYFCASSVVSRGTGNTIYFGEGSWLTVV.

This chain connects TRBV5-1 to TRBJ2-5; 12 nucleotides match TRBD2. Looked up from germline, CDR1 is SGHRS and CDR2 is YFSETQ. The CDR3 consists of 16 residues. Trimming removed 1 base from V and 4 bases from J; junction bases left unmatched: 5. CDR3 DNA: TGCGCCAGCAGCTTGCGGACTAGCGGGGCCCGAGAGACCCAGTACTTC. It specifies CASSLRTSGARETQYF. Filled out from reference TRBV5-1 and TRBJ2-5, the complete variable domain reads KAGVTQTPRYLIKTRGQQVTLSCSPISGHRSVSWYQQTPGQGLQFLFEYFSETQRNKGNFPGRFSGRQFSNSRSEMNVSTLELGDSALYLCASSLRTSGARETQYFGPGTRLLVL.

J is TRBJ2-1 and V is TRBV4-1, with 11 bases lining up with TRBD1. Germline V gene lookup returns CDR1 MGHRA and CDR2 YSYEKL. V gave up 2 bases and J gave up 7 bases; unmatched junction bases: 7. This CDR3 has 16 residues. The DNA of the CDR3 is TGCGCCAGCAGCCAAATCTTGGGACAGGGGGTAAATGAGCAGTTCTTC. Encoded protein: CASSQILGQGVNEQFF.

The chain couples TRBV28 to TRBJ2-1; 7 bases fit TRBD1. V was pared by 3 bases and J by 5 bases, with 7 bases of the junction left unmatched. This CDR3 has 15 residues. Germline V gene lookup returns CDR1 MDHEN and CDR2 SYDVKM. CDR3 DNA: TGTGCCAGCAGTTTCCTCAGGGGGTCTCACAATGAGCAGTTCTTC. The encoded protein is CASSFLRGSHNEQFF.

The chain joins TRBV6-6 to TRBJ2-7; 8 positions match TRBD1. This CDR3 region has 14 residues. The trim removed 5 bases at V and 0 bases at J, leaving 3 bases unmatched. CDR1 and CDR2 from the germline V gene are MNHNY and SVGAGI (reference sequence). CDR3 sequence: CASSLRGPSYEQYF. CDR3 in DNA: TGTGCCAGCAGTCTCAGGGGGCCCTCCTACGAGCAGTACTTC.

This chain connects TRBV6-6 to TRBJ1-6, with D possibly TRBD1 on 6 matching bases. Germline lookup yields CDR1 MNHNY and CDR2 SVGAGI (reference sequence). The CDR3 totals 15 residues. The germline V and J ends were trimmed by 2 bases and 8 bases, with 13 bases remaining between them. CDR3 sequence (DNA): TGTGCCAGCAGTTACGCGGGGGCCGTGGATTCACCCCTCCACTTT. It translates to CASSYAGAVDSPLHF.

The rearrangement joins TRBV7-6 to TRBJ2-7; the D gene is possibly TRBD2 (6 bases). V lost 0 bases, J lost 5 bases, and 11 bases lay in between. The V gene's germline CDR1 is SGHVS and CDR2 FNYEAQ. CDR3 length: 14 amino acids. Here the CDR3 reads CASSLAGEVDEQYF. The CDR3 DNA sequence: TGTGCCAGCAGCTTAGCGGGGGAGGTGGACGAGCAGTACTTC.

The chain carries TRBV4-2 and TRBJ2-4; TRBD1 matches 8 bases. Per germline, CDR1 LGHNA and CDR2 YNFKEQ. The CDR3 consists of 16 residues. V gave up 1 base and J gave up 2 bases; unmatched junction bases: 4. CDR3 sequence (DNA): TGTGCCAGCAGCCAAGCAGGGGGCTTCACCAAAAACATTCAGTACTTC. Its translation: CASSQAGGFTKNIQYF.

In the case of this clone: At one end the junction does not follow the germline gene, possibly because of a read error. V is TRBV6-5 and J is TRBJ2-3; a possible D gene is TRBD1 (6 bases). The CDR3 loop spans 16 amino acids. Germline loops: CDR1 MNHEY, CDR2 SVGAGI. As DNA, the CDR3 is TGTGCCAGCAGGTACTCGGACAGCCAATTTGGAGATACGCAGTATTTT. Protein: CASRYSDSQFGDTQYF.

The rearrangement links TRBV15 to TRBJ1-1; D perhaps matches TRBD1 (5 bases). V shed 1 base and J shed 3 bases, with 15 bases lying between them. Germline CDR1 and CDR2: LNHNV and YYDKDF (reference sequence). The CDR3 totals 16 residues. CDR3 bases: TGTGCCACCAGCAGAGGGGGGGGATTTTTGGACACTGAAGCTTTCTTT. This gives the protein CATSRGGGFLDTEAFF.

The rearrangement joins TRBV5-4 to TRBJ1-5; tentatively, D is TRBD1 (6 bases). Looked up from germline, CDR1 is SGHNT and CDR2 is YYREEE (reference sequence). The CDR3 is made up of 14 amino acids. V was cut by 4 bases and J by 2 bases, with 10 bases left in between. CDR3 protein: CASSGGQCNQPQHF. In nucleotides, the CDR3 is TGTGCCAGCAGCGGTGGACAGTGCAATCAGCCCCAGCATTTT.

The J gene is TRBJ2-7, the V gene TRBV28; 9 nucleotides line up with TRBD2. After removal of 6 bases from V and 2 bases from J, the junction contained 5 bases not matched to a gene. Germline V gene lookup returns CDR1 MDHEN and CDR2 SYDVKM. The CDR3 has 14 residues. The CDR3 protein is CASSQGTSPYEQYF. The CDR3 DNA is TGTGCCAGCAGCCAGGGGACTAGCCCCTACGAGCAGTACTTC.

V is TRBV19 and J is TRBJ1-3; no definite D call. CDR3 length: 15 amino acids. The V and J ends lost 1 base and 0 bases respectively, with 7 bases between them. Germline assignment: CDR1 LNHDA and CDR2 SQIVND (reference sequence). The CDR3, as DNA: TGTGCCAGTAGTATAGTGGCCCACTCTGGAAACACCATATATTTT. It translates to CASSIVAHSGNTIYF.

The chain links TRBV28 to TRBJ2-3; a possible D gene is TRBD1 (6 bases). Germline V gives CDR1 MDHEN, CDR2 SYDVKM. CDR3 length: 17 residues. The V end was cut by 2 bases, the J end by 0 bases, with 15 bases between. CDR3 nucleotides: TGTGCCAGCAGTTTACCCCCAGGGGATCTTAGCACAGATACGCAGTATTTT. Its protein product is CASSLPPGDLSTDTQYF.

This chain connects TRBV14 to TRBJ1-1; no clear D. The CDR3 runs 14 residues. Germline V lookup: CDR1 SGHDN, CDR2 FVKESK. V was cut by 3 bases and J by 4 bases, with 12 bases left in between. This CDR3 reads CASSQYGEGTEAFF. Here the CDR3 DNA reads TGTGCCAGCAGCCAGTACGGGGAGGGCACTGAAGCTTTCTTT. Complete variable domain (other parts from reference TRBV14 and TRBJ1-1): EAGVTQFPSHSVIEKGQTVTLRCDPISGHDNLYWYRRVMGKEIKFLLHFVKESKQDESGMPNNRFLAERTGGTYSTLKVQPAELEDSGVYFCASSQYGEGTEAFFGQGTRLTVV.

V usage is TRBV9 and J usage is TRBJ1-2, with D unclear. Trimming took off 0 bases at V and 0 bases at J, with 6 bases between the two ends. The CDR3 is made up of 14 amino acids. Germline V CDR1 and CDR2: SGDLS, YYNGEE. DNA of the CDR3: TGTGCCAGCAGCGTAGTTAGCGCTAACTATGGCTACACCTTC. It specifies CASSVVSANYGYTF.

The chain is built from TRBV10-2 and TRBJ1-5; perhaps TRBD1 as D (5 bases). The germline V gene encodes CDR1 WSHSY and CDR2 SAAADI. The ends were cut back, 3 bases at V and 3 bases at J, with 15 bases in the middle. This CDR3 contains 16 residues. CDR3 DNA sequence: TGCGCCAGCAGTGAATTAGGTCAGGGAAACAATCAGCCCCAGCATTTT. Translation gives CASSELGQGNNQPQHF.

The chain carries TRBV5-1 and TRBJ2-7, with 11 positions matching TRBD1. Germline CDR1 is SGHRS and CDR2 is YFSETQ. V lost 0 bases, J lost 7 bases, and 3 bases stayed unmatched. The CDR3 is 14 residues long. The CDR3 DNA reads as TGCGCCAGCAGCTTGGGGACAGGGGGCGGAGAGCAGTACTTC. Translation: CASSLGTGGGEQYF. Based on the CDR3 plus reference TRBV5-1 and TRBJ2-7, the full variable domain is KAGVTQTPRYLIKTRGQQVTLSCSPISGHRSVSWYQQTPGQGLQFLFEYFSETQRNKGNFPGRFSGRQFSNSRSEMNVSTLELGDSALYLCASSLGTGGGEQYFGPGTRLTVT.